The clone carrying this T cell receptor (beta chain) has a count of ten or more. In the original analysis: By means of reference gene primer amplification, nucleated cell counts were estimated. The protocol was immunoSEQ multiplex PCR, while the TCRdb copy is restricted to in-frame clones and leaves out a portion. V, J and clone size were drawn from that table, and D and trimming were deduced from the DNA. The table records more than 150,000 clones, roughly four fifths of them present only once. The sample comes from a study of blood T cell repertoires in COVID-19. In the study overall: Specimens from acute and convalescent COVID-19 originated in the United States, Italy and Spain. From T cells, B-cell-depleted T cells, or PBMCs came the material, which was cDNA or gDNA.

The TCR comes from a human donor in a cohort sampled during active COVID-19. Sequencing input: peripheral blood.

CDR3 protein: CASSLSGASSYNEQFF. The CDR3 region has the DNA TGCGCCAGCAGCTTGTCCGGAGCGAGCTCCTACAATGAGCAGTTCTTC. The V and J genes are TRBV5-1 and TRBJ2-1; D gene ambiguous. V lost 1 base, J lost 0 bases, and 11 bases lay in between. CDR1 SGHRS and CDR2 YFSETQ come from the germline V gene. The CDR3 extends over 16 amino acids. The full variable domain, in which reference TRBV5-1 and TRBJ2-1 provide the parts outside the CDR3, is KAGVTQTPRYLIKTRGQQVTLSCSPISGHRSVSWYQQTPGQGLQFLFEYFSETQRNKGNFPGRFSGRQFSNSRSEMNVSTLELGDSALYLCASSLSGASSYNEQFFGPGTRLTVL.